Listed here are 18 T cell receptor beta chains from one sample, sequenced in a study of T cell responses to AZD1222 COVID-19 vaccine. Sequencing was performed with immunoSEQ multiplex PCR; in TCRdb, only in-frame clones are kept and a portion is missing. The sample lists 20,000 to 25,000 clones, about 86% occurring once. Sequenced material: peripheral blood, taken 28 days after the second AZD1222 dose. These receptors came from an adult who received the AZD1222 COVID-19 vaccine.

This clone occurred once. This chain uses TRBV11-3 with TRBJ2-1; D is ambiguous. The germline gives CDR1 SGHNT, CDR2 YENEEA. This CDR3 contains 12 residues. Trimming left V 1 base short and J 11 bases short, with 9 bases between. CDR3 protein: CASSLGADQQFF. The CDR3 coding sequence is TGTGCCAGCAGCTTAGGAGCCGATCAGCAGTTCTTC. Drawing the rest from reference TRBV11-3 and TRBJ2-1, the complete variable domain is EAGVVQSPRYKIIEKKQPVAFWCNPISGHNTLYWYLQNLGQGPELLIRYENEEAVDDSQLPKDRFSAERLKGVDSTLKIQPAELGDSAVYLCASSLGADQQFFGPGTRLTVL.

The chain employs TRBV11-2 and TRBJ1-6; 7 bases match TRBD1. The CDR3 loop spans 15 amino acids. Germline CDR1 and CDR2: SGHAT and FQNNGV. The J segment lost 5 bases and the V segment lost 2 bases, leaving 3 bases of the junction unmatched. CDR3 sequence (DNA): TGTGCCAGCAGCTTAACGGGACAGCATAATTCACCCCTCCACTTT. Translation gives CASSLTGQHNSPLHF.

V and J are TRBV27 and TRBJ2-5; 10 nucleotides match TRBD2. Trimming removed 4 bases from V and 5 bases from J; junction bases left unmatched: 16. The germline V gene encodes CDR1 MNHEY and CDR2 SMNVEV (reference sequence). CDR3 length: 18 residues. CDR3 in DNA: TGTGCCAGCAGTTCCTACTTAGCGGGGGGCCGGTTTTGGGAGACCCAGTACTTC. Its translation is CASSSYLAGGRFWETQYF.

The rearrangement links TRBV29-1 to TRBJ1-1, with D perhaps matching TRBD1 (6 bases). V dropped 4 bases and J dropped 0 bases, with 12 bases sitting between them. Germline V lookup: CDR1 SQVTM, CDR2 ANQGSEA. The CDR3 has 14 amino acids. CDR3 nucleotide sequence: TGCAGCGTTGGCACAGGGCATATGAACACTGAAGCTTTCTTT. It is translated as CSVGTGHMNTEAFF.

CDR3 protein: CASSLRQGENYGYTF. The CDR3 DNA is TGTGCCAGCTCTCTCAGACAGGGAGAAAACTATGGCTACACCTTC. The chain carries TRBV18 and TRBJ1-2, with TRBD1 identical over 7 bases. This CDR3 region has 15 residues. The junction had 9 bases not matched to a gene; V was cut back by 6 bases and J by 2 bases. CDR1 is KGHSH, CDR2 LQKENI, per germline.

The rearrangement uses TRBV10-1 and TRBJ2-7; TRBD1 agrees at 8 bases. Trimming removed 2 bases from V and 6 bases from J; junction bases left unmatched: 3. This CDR3 is built from 13 residues. Germline CDR1 and CDR2: WNHNN and SYGVQD (reference sequence). The CDR3 DNA reads as TGCGCCAGCAGTGAGGCAGGGGGCGGCGAGCAGTACTTC. Protein product: CASSEAGGGEQYF.

This clone was seen once. The chain couples TRBV18 to TRBJ1-1; TRBD1 might be the D (5 bases). The CDR3 is 15 residues long. CDR1 and CDR2 (germline): KGHSH, LQKENI. The V gene lost 0 bases and the J gene lost 4 bases, with 12 bases spanning the gap. The CDR3 DNA is TGTGCCAGCTCACCACCGGTGGGGCGAGGCACTGAAGCTTTCTTT. It is translated as CASSPPVGRGTEAFF.

V and J are TRBV18 and TRBJ1-5; TRBD1 is a possible D gene (5 bases). V lost 3 bases, J lost 11 bases, and 20 bases lay in between. The CDR3 covers 15 residues. The germline CDR1 and CDR2 sequences are KGHSH and LQKENI. CDR3 DNA sequence: TGTGCCAGCTCACCTTCGGGACGGACTATTGGGGCCCAGCATTTT. This gives the protein CASSPSGRTIGAQHF.

CDR3 sequence: CASSIRLAGGSTDTQYF. The DNA for the CDR3 is TGTGCCAGCAGCATCAGACTAGCGGGGGGTAGCACAGATACGCAGTATTTT. The gene calls are TRBV5-4 and TRBJ2-3; TRBD2 matches at 13 bases. Germline V gene data show CDR1 as SGHNT and CDR2 as YYREEE (reference sequence). Losses at the gene ends were 4 bases for V and 0 bases for J; bases not matched to a gene: 5. The CDR3 has 17 amino acids.

This clone was picked up one time. V gene TRBV18 combines with J gene TRBJ1-2, with D possibly matching TRBD1 (5 bases). CDR3 size: 17 residues. With 3 bases removed from V and 5 bases from J, the gap between germline ends came to 22 bases. Germline-derived CDR1 and CDR2 are KGHSH and LQKENI. CDR3 bases: TGTGCCAGCTCACCGTCTAGAGGGCTGCCCGGGGCGTATGGCTACACCTTC. Encoded protein: CASSPSRGLPGAYGYTF.

This clone was counted a few times. The V and J genes are TRBV10-1 and TRBJ2-1, with TRBD2 matching over 8 bases. V was clipped by 1 base and J by 4 bases; unmatched bases: 6. The germline gives CDR1 WNHNN, CDR2 SYGVQD (reference sequence). This CDR3 is built from 16 residues. The DNA for the CDR3 is TGCGCCAGCAGTGAGTATCCTAGCGGGCAATACAATGAGCAGTTCTTC. Amino acids: CASSEYPSGQYNEQFF.

In its sample, this clone was seen once. The chain carries TRBV28 and TRBJ2-1; D unresolved. Trimming stripped 5 bases from V and 6 bases from J, with 20 bases between. CDR3 length: 16 amino acids. Germline values: CDR1 MDHEN, CDR2 SYDVKM. This chain's CDR3 is CASSLPLGRVANEQFF. The DNA for the CDR3 is TGTGCCAGCAGTCTACCCCTAGGTCGAGTTGCCAATGAGCAGTTCTTC.

The chain uses TRBV6-5 and TRBJ1-2; D not resolved. The V end was cut by 2 bases, the J end by 5 bases, with 15 bases between. The CDR3 totals 15 residues. The germline gives CDR1 MNHEY, CDR2 SVGAGI. CDR3 nucleotides: TGTGCCAGCAGTTACGGGCAGGAAATTTTATATGGCTACACCTTC. It yields the protein CASSYGQEILYGYTF.

The chain uses TRBV11-2 and TRBJ2-6, with D uncertain. CDR1 SGHAT and CDR2 FQNNGV come from the germline V gene. V was shortened by 5 bases and J by 0 bases, with 17 bases between the two germline ends. CDR3 length: 18 amino acids. CDR3 loop: CASSVRWYRNSGANVLTF. For the CDR3, the DNA is TGTGCCAGCAGCGTGAGGTGGTATAGAAACTCTGGGGCCAACGTCCTGACTTTC. The variable domain in full, with the rest retrieved from reference TRBV11-2 and TRBJ2-6, is EAGVAQSPRYKIIEKRQSVAFWCNPISGHATLYWYQQILGQGPKLLIQFQNNGVVDDSQLPKDRFSAERLKGVDSTLKIQPAKLEDSAVYLCASSVRWYRNSGANVLTFGAGSRLTVL.

This chain connects TRBV28 to TRBJ2-5; D uncertain. The CDR3 extends over 14 amino acids. Per germline, CDR1 MDHEN and CDR2 SYDVKM. Trimming cost V 3 bases and J 2 bases, with 10 bases left between them. The CDR3 reads CASSFLPKQETQYF. The CDR3 DNA sequence: TGTGCCAGCAGTTTTTTGCCTAAACAAGAGACCCAGTACTTC.

The rearrangement joins TRBV5-1 to TRBJ2-3; possibly TRBD2 for D (6 bases). Trimming pared 0 bases from V and 4 bases from J, leaving 12 bases between. The CDR3 runs 15 residues. Per the germline V gene, CDR1 is SGHRS and CDR2 is YFSETQ. The CDR3, as DNA: TGCGCCAGCAGCTTGGTAGCGGAGAGGCCAGATACGCAGTATTTT. Residues: CASSLVAERPDTQYF.

The sample holds a few counts of this clone. The rearrangement links TRBV19 to TRBJ1-2, with 11 nucleotides matching TRBD1. Trimming removed 7 bases from V and 8 bases from J; junction bases left unmatched: 6. From germline, CDR1 is LNHDA and CDR2 SQIVND (reference sequence). The CDR3 has 13 residues. Here the CDR3 DNA reads TGTGCCAGTAACGGACAGGGGGCTAGGGGCTACACCTTC. Its translation: CASNGQGARGYTF.

The chain couples TRBV27 to TRBJ1-2, with D tentatively TRBD1 (5 bases). The CDR3 length is 16 residues. Between the trimmed V and J ends, which lost 0 bases and 1 base, there was a span of 12 bases. Germline V CDR1 and CDR2: MNHEY, SMNVEV (reference sequence). The CDR3 here is CASSLSPLTVNYGYTF. In nucleotides, the CDR3 is TGTGCCAGCAGTTTATCTCCGCTGACAGTTAACTATGGCTACACCTTC.